Listed below are T cell receptor beta chains from one sample, sequenced in a study of T cells after yellow fever vaccination. One entry per CDR3 protein results from TCRdb running MiXCR on the 5' RACE reads. Among approximately 300,000 distinct CDR3 sequences, around 7% were seen once, and the ten largest hold roughly a sixth. Here the sequenced sample was PBMCs, taken approximately 47 days after the first yellow fever vaccination. These receptors all come from a young man who received the YFV17D yellow fever vaccine. Each CDR3 is given with its conserved first and last residue. Each record gives: V gene, J gene, clone size, D gene, CDR3 DNA, CDR3 protein. A D gene is named only where the DNA matches it firmly. Rows give clone size only sometimes, using once, few, many, or a class for an expanded clone.

V: TRBV20-1
J: TRBJ1-4
size: few
D: NA
DNA: TGCAGTGCTAGAGATGAGGCGTGGGCAGAAGAAAAACTGTTTTTT
CDR3: CSARDEAWAEEKLFF

V: TRBV4-1
J: TRBJ1-5
size: many
D: NA
DNA: TGCGCCAGCAGCCAAGAAGCCCCGGATCAGCCCCAGCATTTT
CDR3: CASSQEAPDQPQHF

V: TRBV3-1
J: TRBJ2-2
size: NA
D: NA
DNA: TGTGCCAGCAGCCAAGGGGAGAACAGGGGGGAGCTGTTTTTT
CDR3: CASSQGENRGELFF

V: TRBV11-1
J: TRBJ2-4
size: NA
D: NA
DNA: TGTGCCAGCAGCTTACAGCGTGTGGGGGAAAACATTCAGTACTTC
CDR3: CASSLQRVGENIQYF

V: TRBV9
J: TRBJ2-2
size: few
D: TRBD2
DNA: TGTGCCAGCAGCGCAGAACTAGCGGGGGGACCCGGGGAGCTGTTTTTT
CDR3: CASSAELAGGPGELFF

V: TRBV6-1
J: TRBJ1-2
size: NA
D: NA
DNA: TGTGCCAGCAGCAAGCTAAGGGACGGCGGTGGGGGCTACACCTTC
CDR3: CASSKLRDGGGGYTF

V: TRBV7-9
J: TRBJ1-2
size: few
D: NA
DNA: TGTGCCAGCAGCTTCCCCGCGCCTGGGGTGAATGGCTACACCTTC
CDR3: CASSFPAPGVNGYTF

V: TRBV5-4
J: TRBJ2-1
size: NA
D: NA
DNA: TGTGCCAGCAGCTTAGTAAGGTTTACGAGCTCCTACAATGAGCAGTTCTTC
CDR3: CASSLVRFTSSYNEQFF

V: TRBV7-9
J: TRBJ1-6
size: NA
D: NA
DNA: TGTGCCAGCAGCGAGCCTCGTTCACCCCTCCACTTT
CDR3: CASSEPRSPLHF

V: TRBV2
J: TRBJ1-5
size: few
D: NA
DNA: TGTGCCAGCAGTGTATTCCAAGGGGATCAGCCCCAGCATTTT
CDR3: CASSVFQGDQPQHF

V: TRBV7-7
J: TRBJ2-3
size: few
D: TRBD2
DNA: TGTGCCAGCGCCCCGGGACTATCAGGAGATACGCAGTATTTT
CDR3: CASAPGLSGDTQYF

V: TRBV25-1
J: TRBJ1-4
size: NA
D: NA
DNA: TGTGCCAGCAGTGAAGGGACGAGAGAAAAACTGTTTTTT
CDR3: CASSEGTREKLFF

V: TRBV7-8
J: TRBJ1-5
size: few
D: NA
DNA: TGTGCCAGCAGCCCCTTCAGGGCCTTGGGGCAGCCCCAGCATTTT
CDR3: CASSPFRALGQPQHF

V: TRBV5-1
J: TRBJ1-2
size: NA
D: TRBD1
DNA: TGCGCCAGCAGCTTAAGAGGGACAGGCCTTAACTATGGCTACACCTTC
CDR3: CASSLRGTGLNYGYTF

V: TRBV12-3/TRBV12-4
J: TRBJ1-1
size: NA
D: TRBD1
DNA: TGTGCCAGCAGTTTAGGCAGGGGGAGAATGAACACTGAAGCTTTCTTT
CDR3: CASSLGRGRMNTEAFF

V: TRBV12-3/TRBV12-4
J: TRBJ2-7
size: NA
D: NA
DNA: TGTGCCAGCGGCTCCCCATCTGGTGGGGACACCTACGAGCAGTACTTC
CDR3: CASGSPSGGDTYEQYF

V: TRBV19
J: TRBJ2-2
size: many
D: NA
DNA: TGTGCCAGTGGCTCCCTTAGCGCTTCGGACACCGGGGAGCTGTTTTTT
CDR3: CASGSLSASDTGELFF

V: TRBV19
J: TRBJ1-1
size: few
D: NA
DNA: TGTGCCAGTAGTAGAAGGAGCGACAGCACTGAAGCTTTCTTT
CDR3: CASSRRSDSTEAFF

V: TRBV30
J: TRBJ2-7
size: few
D: TRBD1
DNA: TGTGCCTGGAGTGCCCTGGCGGCCGGGACAGTCTCCTACGAGCAGTACTTC
CDR3: CAWSALAAGTVSYEQYF

V: TRBV9
J: TRBJ1-1
size: few
D: TRBD1
DNA: TGTGCCAGCAGCCCAGGGACAGGTCCGGGCACTGAAGCTTTCTTT
CDR3: CASSPGTGPGTEAFF